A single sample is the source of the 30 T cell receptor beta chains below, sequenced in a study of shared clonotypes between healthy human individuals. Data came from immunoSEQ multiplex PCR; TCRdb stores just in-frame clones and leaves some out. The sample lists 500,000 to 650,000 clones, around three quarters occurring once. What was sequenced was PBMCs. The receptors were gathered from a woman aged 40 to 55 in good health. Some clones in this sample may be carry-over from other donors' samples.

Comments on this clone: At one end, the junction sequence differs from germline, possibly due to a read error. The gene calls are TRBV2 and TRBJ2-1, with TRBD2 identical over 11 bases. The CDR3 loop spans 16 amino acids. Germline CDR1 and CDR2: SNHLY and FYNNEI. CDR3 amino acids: CASREVSGRAYNEQFF. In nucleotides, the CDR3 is TGTGCCAGCAGGGAAGTTAGCGGGAGGGCCTACAATGAGCAGTTCTTC.

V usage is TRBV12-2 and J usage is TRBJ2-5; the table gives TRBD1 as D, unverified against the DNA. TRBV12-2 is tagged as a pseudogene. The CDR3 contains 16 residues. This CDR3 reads CASRPPRTSQGETQYF. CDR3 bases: TGTGCAAGTCGCCCTCCCCGGACATCTCAGGGAGAGACCCAGTACTTC.

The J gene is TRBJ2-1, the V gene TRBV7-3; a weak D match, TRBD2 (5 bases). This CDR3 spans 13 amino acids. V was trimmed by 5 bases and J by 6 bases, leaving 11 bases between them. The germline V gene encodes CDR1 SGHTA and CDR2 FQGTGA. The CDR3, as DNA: TGTGCCAGCAGCCCGATAAGCGGCAATGAGCAGTTCTTC. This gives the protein CASSPISGNEQFF.

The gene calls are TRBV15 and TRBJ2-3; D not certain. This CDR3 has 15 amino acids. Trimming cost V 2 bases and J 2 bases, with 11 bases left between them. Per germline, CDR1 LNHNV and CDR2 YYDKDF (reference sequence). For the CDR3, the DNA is TGTGCCACCAGCAGAACAAGTCGAATCACAGATACGCAGTATTTT. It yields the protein CATSRTSRITDTQYF.

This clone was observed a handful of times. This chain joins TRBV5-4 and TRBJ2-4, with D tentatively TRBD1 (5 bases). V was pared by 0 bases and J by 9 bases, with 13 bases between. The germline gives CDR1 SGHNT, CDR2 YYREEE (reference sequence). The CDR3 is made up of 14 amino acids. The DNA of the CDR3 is TGTGCCAGCAGCTTGGCCGGGCAGGGCGGCATTCAGTACTTC. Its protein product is CASSLAGQGGIQYF.

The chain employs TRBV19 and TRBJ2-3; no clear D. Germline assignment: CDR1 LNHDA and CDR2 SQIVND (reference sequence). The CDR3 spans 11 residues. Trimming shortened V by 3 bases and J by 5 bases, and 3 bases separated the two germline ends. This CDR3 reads CASSIEDTQYF. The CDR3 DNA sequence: TGTGCCAGTAGTATTGAAGATACGCAGTATTTT. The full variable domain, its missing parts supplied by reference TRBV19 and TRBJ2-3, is DGGITQSPKYLFRKEGQNVTLSCEQNLNHDAMYWYRQDPGQGLRLIYYSQIVNDFQKGDIAEGYSVSREKKESFPLTVTSAQKNPTAFYLCASSIEDTQYFGPGTRLTVL.

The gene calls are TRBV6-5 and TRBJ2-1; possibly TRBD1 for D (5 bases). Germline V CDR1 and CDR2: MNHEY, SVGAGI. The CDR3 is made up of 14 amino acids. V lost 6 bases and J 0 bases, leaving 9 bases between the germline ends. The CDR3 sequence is CASSPQGSYNEQFF. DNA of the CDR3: TGTGCCAGCAGCCCCCAGGGCTCCTACAATGAGCAGTTCTTC.

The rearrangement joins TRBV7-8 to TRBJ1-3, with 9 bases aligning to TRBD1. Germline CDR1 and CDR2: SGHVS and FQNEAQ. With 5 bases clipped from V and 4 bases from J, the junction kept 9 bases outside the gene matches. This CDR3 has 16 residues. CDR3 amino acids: CASSPPGQGVGNTIYF. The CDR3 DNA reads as TGTGCCAGCAGCCCGCCGGGACAGGGAGTGGGAAACACCATATATTTT.

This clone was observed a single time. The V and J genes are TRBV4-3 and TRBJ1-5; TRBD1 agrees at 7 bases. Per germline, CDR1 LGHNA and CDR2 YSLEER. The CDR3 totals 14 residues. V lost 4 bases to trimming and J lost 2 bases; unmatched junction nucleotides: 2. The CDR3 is CASSLTGGNQPQHF. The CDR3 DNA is TGCGCCAGCAGCCTTACAGGGGGCAATCAGCCCCAGCATTTT.

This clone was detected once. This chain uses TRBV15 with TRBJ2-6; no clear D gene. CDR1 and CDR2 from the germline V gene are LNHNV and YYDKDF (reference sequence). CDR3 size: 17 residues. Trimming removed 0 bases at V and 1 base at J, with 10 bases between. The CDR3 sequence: CATSREAARSGANVLTF. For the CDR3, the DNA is TGTGCCACCAGCAGAGAGGCAGCGAGATCTGGGGCCAACGTCCTGACTTTC.

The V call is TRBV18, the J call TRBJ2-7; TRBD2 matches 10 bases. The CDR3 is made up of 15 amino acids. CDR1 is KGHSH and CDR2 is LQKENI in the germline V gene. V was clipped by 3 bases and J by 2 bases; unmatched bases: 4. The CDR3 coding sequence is TGTGCCAGCTCACCGAGCGGGAGGGGAACCTACGAGCAGTACTTC. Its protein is CASSPSGRGTYEQYF.

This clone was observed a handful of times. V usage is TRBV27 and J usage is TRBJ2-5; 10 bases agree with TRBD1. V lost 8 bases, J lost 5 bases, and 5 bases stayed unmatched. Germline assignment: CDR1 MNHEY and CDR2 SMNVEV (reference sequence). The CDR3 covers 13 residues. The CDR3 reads CASGRDRGETQYF. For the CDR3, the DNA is TGTGCCAGCGGCCGGGACAGGGGCGAGACCCAGTACTTC.

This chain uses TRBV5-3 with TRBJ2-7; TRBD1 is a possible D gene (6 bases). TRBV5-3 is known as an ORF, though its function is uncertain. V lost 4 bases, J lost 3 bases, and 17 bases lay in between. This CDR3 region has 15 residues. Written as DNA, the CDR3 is TGTGCCAGAAGCAGCCCTTTACAGGGCAACTACGAGCAGTACTTC. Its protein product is CARSSPLQGNYEQYF.

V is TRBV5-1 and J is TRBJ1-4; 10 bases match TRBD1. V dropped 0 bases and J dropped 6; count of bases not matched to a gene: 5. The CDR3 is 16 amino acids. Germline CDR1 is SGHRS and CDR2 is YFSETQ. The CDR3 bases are TGCGCCAGCAGCTTGGGACAGGGGGCCAAAGATGAAAAACTGTTTTTT. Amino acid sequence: CASSLGQGAKDEKLFF. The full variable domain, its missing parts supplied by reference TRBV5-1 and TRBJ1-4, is KAGVTQTPRYLIKTRGQQVTLSCSPISGHRSVSWYQQTPGQGLQFLFEYFSETQRNKGNFPGRFSGRQFSNSRSEMNVSTLELGDSALYLCASSLGQGAKDEKLFFGSGTQLSVL.

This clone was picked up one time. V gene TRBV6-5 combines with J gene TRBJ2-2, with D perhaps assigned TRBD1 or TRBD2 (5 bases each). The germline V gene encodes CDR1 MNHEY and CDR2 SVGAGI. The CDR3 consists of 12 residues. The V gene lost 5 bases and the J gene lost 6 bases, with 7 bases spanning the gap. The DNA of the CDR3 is TGTGCCAGCAGTCGGGACGCCGGGGAGCTGTTTTTT. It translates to CASSRDAGELFF.

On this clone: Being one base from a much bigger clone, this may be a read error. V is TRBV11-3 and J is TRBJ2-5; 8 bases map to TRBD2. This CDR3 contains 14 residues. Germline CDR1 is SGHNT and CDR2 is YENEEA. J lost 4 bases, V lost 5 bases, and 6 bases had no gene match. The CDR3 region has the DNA TGTGCCAGCAGCCCCACGGGGGGGCGAGAGACCCAGTACTTC. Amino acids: CASSPTGGRETQYF.

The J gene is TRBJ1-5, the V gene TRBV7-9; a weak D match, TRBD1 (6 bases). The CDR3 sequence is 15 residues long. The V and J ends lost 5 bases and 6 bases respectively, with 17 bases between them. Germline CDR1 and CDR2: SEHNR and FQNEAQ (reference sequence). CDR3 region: CASSPRGGGSQPQHF. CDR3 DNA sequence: TGTGCCAGCAGCCCCCGGGGGGGCGGCAGTCAGCCCCAGCATTTT.

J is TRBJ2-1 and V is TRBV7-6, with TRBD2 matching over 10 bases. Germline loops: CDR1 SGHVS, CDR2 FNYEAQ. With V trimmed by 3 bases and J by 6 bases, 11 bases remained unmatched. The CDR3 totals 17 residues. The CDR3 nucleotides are TGTGCCAGCAGCTTCTCGAAGCGGGAGGGCCCCTTCAATGAGCAGTTCTTC. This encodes CASSFSKREGPFNEQFF.

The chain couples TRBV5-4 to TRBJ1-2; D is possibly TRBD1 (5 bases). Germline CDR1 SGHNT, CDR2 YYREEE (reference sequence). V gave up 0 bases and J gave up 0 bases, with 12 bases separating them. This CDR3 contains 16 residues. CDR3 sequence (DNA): TGTGCCAGCAGCTTGGAGGGAGACAGAGCTAACTATGGCTACACCTTC. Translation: CASSLEGDRANYGYTF.

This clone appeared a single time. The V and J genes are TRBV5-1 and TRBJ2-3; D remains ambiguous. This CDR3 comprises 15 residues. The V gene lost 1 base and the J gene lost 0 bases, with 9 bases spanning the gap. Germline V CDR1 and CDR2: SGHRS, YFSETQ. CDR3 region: CASSLNSISTDTQYF. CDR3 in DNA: TGCGCCAGCAGCTTGAACAGTATTAGCACAGATACGCAGTATTTT.

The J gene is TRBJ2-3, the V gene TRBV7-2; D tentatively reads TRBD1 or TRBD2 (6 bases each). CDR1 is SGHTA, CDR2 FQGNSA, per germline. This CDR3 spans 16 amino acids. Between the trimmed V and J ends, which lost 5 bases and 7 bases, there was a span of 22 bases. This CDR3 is CASSHEGGALAYTQYF. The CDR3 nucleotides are TGTGCCAGCAGCCATGAGGGGGGAGCGTTGGCCTATACGCAGTATTTT. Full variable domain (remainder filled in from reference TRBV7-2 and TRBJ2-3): GAGVSQSPSNKVTEKGKDVELRCDPISGHTALYWYRQSLGQGLEFLIYFQGNSAPDKSGLPSDRFSAERTGGSVSTLTIQRTQQEDSAVYLCASSHEGGALAYTQYFGPGTRLTVL.

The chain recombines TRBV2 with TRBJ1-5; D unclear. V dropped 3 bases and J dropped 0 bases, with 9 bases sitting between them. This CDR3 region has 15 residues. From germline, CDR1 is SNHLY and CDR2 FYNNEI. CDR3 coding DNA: TGTGCCAGCAGTGATTCGTCTAATAGCAATCAGCCCCAGCATTTT. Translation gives CASSDSSNSNQPQHF.

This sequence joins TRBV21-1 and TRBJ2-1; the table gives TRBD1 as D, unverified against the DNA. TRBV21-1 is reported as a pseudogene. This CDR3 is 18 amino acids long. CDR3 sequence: CASSKRERDRGPGNEQFF. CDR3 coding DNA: TGTGCCAGCAGCAAAAGAGAAAGGGACAGGGGGCCGGGCAATGAGCAGTTCTTC.

DNA of the CDR3: TGTGCCAGTAGTATTGGGCAGAAGCAAGAGACCCAGTACTTC. Protein: CASSIGQKQETQYF. This sequence joins TRBV19 and TRBJ2-5; D call uncertain. V dropped 3 bases and J dropped 2 bases, with 10 bases sitting between them. The CDR3 has 14 residues. The germline V gene encodes CDR1 LNHDA and CDR2 SQIVND (reference sequence).

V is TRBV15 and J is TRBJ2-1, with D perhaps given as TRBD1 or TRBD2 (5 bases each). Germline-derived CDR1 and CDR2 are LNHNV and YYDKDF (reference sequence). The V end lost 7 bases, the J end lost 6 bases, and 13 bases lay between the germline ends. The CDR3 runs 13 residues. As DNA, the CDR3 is TGTGCCACCACGGGACCACGGGGCAATGAGCAGTTCTTC. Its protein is CATTGPRGNEQFF.

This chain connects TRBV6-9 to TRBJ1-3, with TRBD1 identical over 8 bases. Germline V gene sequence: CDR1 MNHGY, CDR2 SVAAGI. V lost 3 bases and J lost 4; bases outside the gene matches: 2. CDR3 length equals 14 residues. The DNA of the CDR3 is TGTGCCAGCAGTTACCGGACAGGGGGAAACACCATATATTTT. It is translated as CASSYRTGGNTIYF.

The DNA of the CDR3 is TGTGCCAGCAGTTTGGAGACACCCTACGAGCAGTACTTC. Its translation is CASSLETPYEQYF. V and J are TRBV28 and TRBJ2-7; no firm D call. The V gene lost 3 bases and the J gene lost 2 bases, with 8 bases spanning the gap. CDR1 is MDHEN and CDR2 is SYDVKM in the germline V gene. The CDR3 runs 13 residues.

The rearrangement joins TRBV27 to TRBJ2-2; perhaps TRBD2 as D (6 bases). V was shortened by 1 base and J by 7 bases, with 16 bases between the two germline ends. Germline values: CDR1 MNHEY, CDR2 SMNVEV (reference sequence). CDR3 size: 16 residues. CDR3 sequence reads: CASSLLPGVTSGELFF. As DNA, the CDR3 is TGTGCCAGCAGTTTATTACCGGGAGTAACTAGCGGGGAGCTGTTTTTT.

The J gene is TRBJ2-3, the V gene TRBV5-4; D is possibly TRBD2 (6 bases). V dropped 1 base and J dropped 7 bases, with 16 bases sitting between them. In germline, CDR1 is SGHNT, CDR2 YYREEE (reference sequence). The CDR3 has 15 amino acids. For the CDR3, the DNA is TGTGCCAGCAGCTTGCCGGGGGAGAGTCAAAATACGCAGTATTTT. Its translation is CASSLPGESQNTQYF.

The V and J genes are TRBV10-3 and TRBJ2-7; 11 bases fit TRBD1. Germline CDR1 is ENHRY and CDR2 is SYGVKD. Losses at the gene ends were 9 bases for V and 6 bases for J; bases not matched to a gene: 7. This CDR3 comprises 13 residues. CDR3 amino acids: CAIWDRGNGEQYF. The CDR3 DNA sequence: TGTGCCATTTGGGACAGGGGGAATGGCGAGCAGTACTTC.